Listed below are T cell receptor beta chains from one sample, sequenced in a study of CD8+CD57+ T cells in acquired aplastic anemia. MiXCR was run by TCRdb on the reads, yielding one entry per CDR3 protein. The sample consists of hundreds of thousands of distinct CDR3 sequences, around 33% of them appearing once. The sample was sorted CD4+, CD8+, or CD8+CD57+ T cells (not recorded which) from PBMCs. Receptors were obtained from a human donor with aplastic anemia. CDR3s include the opening cysteine and the closing phenylalanine or tryptophan. D genes are given only for firm matches. A clone size is listed for some rows: how often the clone was seen (once, few, many), or a class if it is expanded.

d_call	clone_size	v_call	j_call	cdr3_nt	cdr3_aa
NA	NA	TRBV12-3/TRBV12-4	TRBJ2-1	TGTGCCAGCAGTAAGCCTAGCGCGAGATACAATGAGCAGTTCTTC	CASSKPSARYNEQFF
TRBD2	NA	TRBV6-2/TRBV6-3	TRBJ2-7	TGTGCCAGCAGCTTACGGCGCAGCGGGGCATCCTACGAGCAGTACTTC	CASSLRRSGASYEQYF
TRBD1	many	TRBV2	TRBJ1-2	TGTGCCAGCAAGGACAGGGGGCCTGGCTACACCTTC	CASKDRGPGYTF
NA	few	TRBV2	TRBJ1-5	TGTGCCAGCAGTGTACAGGGAGACGCTAATCAGCCCCAGCATTTT	CASSVQGDANQPQHF
NA	NA	TRBV29-1	TRBJ2-7	TGCAGCGTTGATCTCCGGGGAAACTACGAGCAGTACTTC	CSVDLRGNYEQYF
NA	NA	TRBV20-1	TRBJ1-6	TGCAGTGCTAGAGATTCCCAGCAGAGTATAGATTCACCCCTCCACTTT	CSARDSQQSIDSPLHF
NA	many	TRBV7-8	TRBJ1-6	TGTGCCAGCAGCTTAGCACAGTCGAGCTCCTATAATTCACCCCTCCACTTT	CASSLAQSSSYNSPLHF
NA	NA	TRBV7-8	TRBJ1-6	TGTGCCAGCAACTTAGTAGTGGCAGGAGACTATAATTCACCCCTCCACTTT	CASNLVVAGDYNSPLHF
TRBD1	NA	TRBV6-1	TRBJ2-3	TGTGCCAGTGTACAGGGGTCTAGCACAGATACGCAGTATTTT	CASVQGSSTDTQYF
TRBD1	NA	TRBV10-3	TRBJ1-5	TGTGCCATACAGGGGCAGTTGAATCAGCCCCAGCATTTT	CAIQGQLNQPQHF
TRBD2	few	TRBV6-5	TRBJ2-1	TGTGCCAGCAGCCGCCGACTAGCAGGCAATGAGCAGTTCTTC	CASSRRLAGNEQFF
NA	many	TRBV2	TRBJ1-1	TGTGCCAGCAGTGTGGAGGAGGGTTCCGGGATGTCTTTCTTT	CASSVEEGSGMSFF
TRBD1	many	TRBV24-1	TRBJ2-2	TGTGCCACCAGTGATTCACAGGGGACGACCGGGGAGCTGTTTTTT	CATSDSQGTTGELFF
NA	few	TRBV20-1	TRBJ1-4	TGCAGTGCTAGTGGCGCTGCGACTAATGAAAAACTGTTTTTT	CSASGAATNEKLFF
NA	many	TRBV10-3	TRBJ1-6	TGTGCCATCAGTGAGGGAGGAAATTGGGCCCTCCACTTT	CAISEGGNWALHF
TRBD1	few	TRBV29-1	TRBJ2-7	TGCAGCGTTGTCGGGACAGGATACGAGCAGTACTTC	CSVVGTGYEQYF
NA	many	TRBV2	TRBJ1-1	TGTGCCAGCAGTGAAGCGCTTCCACAGACTGAAGCTTTCTTT	CASSEALPQTEAFF
NA	few	TRBV14	TRBJ1-2	TGTGCCAGCAGCCAAGATTTTATGGGGGGGAACTATGGCTACACCTTC	CASSQDFMGGNYGYTF
NA	few	TRBV2	TRBJ2-1	TGTGCCAGCAGTAAGGAGCGGGAAGGGGGGCGCCAGTTCTTC	CASSKEREGGRQFF
NA	many	TRBV24-1	TRBJ2-3	TGTGCCACCTCCCAGTTTAGCACAGATACGCAGTATTTT	CATSQFSTDTQYF
NA	many	TRBV20-1	TRBJ2-7	TGCAGTGCTAGAGATCTTGGGGCTGAGCGCGAGCAGTACTTC	CSARDLGAEREQYF
NA	many	TRBV10-3	TRBJ1-6	TGTGCCAGCAGCCAATCTGGGGGCAGAATAAGTTCACCCCTCCACTTT	CASSQSGGRISSPLHF
NA	many	TRBV7-3	TRBJ2-5	TGTGCCAGCAGCTTAGGAGGAACAGGGTCAGGGGAGACCCAGTACTTC	CASSLGGTGSGETQYF
TRBD2	few	TRBV5-6	TRBJ2-5	TGTGCCAGCAGCAGAGGCGGACTAGCGGGAGGGGAGACCCAGTACTTC	CASSRGGLAGGETQYF
NA	many	TRBV20-1	TRBJ1-2	TGCAGTGCGGAGTGGGTACTCTATGGCTACACCTTC	CSAEWVLYGYTF
TRBD1	many	TRBV6-5	TRBJ2-5	TGTGCCAGCAGACAGGGGGCGGAGGAGACCCAGTACTTC	CASRQGAEETQYF
NA	few	TRBV20-1	TRBJ1-2	TGCAGTGCTAGAGATTCGCGAGGGGCGCCGTGGTTGGGAGGCTACACCTTC	CSARDSRGAPWLGGYTF
NA	NA	TRBV20-1	TRBJ2-1	TGCAGTGCTAGATGGCTAGAGCCCAATGAGCAGTTCTTC	CSARWLEPNEQFF
NA	NA	TRBV6-5	TRBJ1-2	TGTGCCAGCAGTTCCTTCAACAGGGATGGCAACTATGGCTACACCTTC	CASSSFNRDGNYGYTF
TRBD2	NA	TRBV7-6	TRBJ2-1	TGTGCCAGCAGGTCGCTAGCGGGGGGGCTGAATGAGCAGTTCTTC	CASRSLAGGLNEQFF